Presented here are 32 T cell receptor beta chains from one specimen sequenced in a study of cytotoxic CD8 clonotypes in ibrutinib-treated CLL. Assay used: immunoSEQ multiplex PCR; TCRdb lists only in-frame clones, some missing. The sample carries about 45,000 clones, approximately 65% recorded once. The sample here was PBMCs, taken after 24 months of ibrutinib treatment. The receptors stem from a human donor with chronic lymphocytic leukemia.

V is TRBV7-2 and J is TRBJ1-2; unclear D gene. Between the trimmed V and J ends, which lost 1 base and 11 bases, there was a span of 14 bases. This CDR3 has 13 amino acids. Germline V gene data show CDR1 as SGHTA and CDR2 as FQGNSA. For the CDR3, the DNA is TGTGCCAGCAGCTTAGTAGGTCTGGGTCGTTACACCTTC. This translates into CASSLVGLGRYTF.

This chain uses TRBV30 with TRBJ2-3, with 9 bases fitting TRBD2. The length of the CDR3 is 15 residues. After removal of 4 bases from V and 0 bases from J, the junction contained 5 bases not matched to a gene. Germline loops: CDR1 GTSNPN, CDR2 SVGIG (reference sequence). The DNA of the CDR3 is TGTGCCTGGACCCCCCTAGCGGGAAGCACAGATACGCAGTATTTT. Protein: CAWTPLAGSTDTQYF.

The CDR3 spells CASSQEEGLGQQPQHF. For the CDR3, the DNA is TGCGCCAGCAGCCAAGAAGAAGGTTTGGGGCAGCAGCCCCAGCATTTT. V and J are TRBV4-1 and TRBJ1-5; D is perhaps TRBD1 (5 bases). The CDR3 is made up of 16 amino acids. Germline lookup yields CDR1 MGHRA and CDR2 YSYEKL. V lost 0 bases, J lost 7 bases, and 16 bases lay in between.

The chain joins TRBV15 to TRBJ1-5; tentative D call: TRBD1 (6 bases). V was pared by 1 base and J by 7 bases, with 11 bases between. The germline V gene encodes CDR1 LNHNV and CDR2 YYDKDF (reference sequence). The CDR3 is 14 residues long. CDR3 in amino acids: CATSRAVQGQPQHF. The CDR3 DNA reads as TGTGCCACCAGCAGAGCCGTACAGGGCCAGCCCCAGCATTTT.

This clone was recorded at least ten times. This chain uses TRBV7-2 with TRBJ2-5, with D tentatively TRBD2 (6 bases). The germline V and J ends were trimmed by 4 bases and 5 bases, with 20 bases remaining between them. Looked up from germline, CDR1 is SGHTA and CDR2 is FQGNSA. There are 16 residues in the CDR3. CDR3 amino acids: CASSSMLGGVGETQYF. The CDR3 bases are TGTGCCAGCAGCTCAATGCTAGGAGGGGTGGGGGAGACCCAGTACTTC.

V is TRBV18 and J is TRBJ1-1; 7 bases line up with TRBD1. The CDR3 runs to 16 residues. Germline V gene sequence: CDR1 KGHSH, CDR2 LQKENI. The V and J ends lost 3 bases and 5 bases, in that order; junction bases with no gene match: 12. CDR3 in amino acids: CASSPLFGQGGTEAFF. CDR3 bases: TGTGCCAGCTCACCCTTATTTGGCCAGGGGGGTACTGAAGCTTTCTTT.

The genes are TRBV7-3 and TRBJ2-2; 9 bases are shared with TRBD2. The CDR3 consists of 15 residues. Looked up from germline, CDR1 is SGHTA and CDR2 is FQGTGA. V lost 2 bases, J lost 3 bases, and 1 base stayed unmatched. The chain's CDR3 is CASSLAGGHTGELFF. CDR3 in DNA: TGTGCCAGCAGCTTAGCGGGAGGGCACACCGGGGAGCTGTTTTTT.

The rearrangement links TRBV5-1 to TRBJ1-3; 8 bases are a match to TRBD1. The CDR3 is 15 amino acids. The J segment lost 4 bases and the V segment lost 4 bases, leaving 7 bases of the junction unmatched. The germline gives CDR1 SGHRS, CDR2 YFSETQ. In DNA form, the CDR3 reads TGCGCCAGCAGCCCATGGACAGGGCGCGGAAACACCATATATTTT. Amino acids: CASSPWTGRGNTIYF.

The chain is built from TRBV7-9 and TRBJ2-5, with 7 bases matching TRBD1. Germline CDR1 and CDR2: SEHNR and FQNEAQ (reference sequence). The CDR3 is made up of 16 amino acids. The trim removed 1 base at V and 1 base at J, leaving 6 bases unmatched. The CDR3 DNA sequence: TGTGCCAGCAGCTTAGAGGGGGCAGGTGCCCAAGAGACCCAGTACTTC. Its protein is CASSLEGAGAQETQYF.

Only a few counts were recorded for this clone. The rearrangement links TRBV9 to TRBJ2-1, with 8 bases aligning to TRBD2. CDR1 and CDR2 (germline): SGDLS, YYNGEE. Trimming removed 3 bases from V and 0 bases from J; junction bases left unmatched: 8. The CDR3 covers 17 residues. This CDR3 is CASSASPGGRSYNEQFF. DNA for the CDR3: TGTGCCAGCAGCGCCTCTCCGGGGGGGCGCTCCTACAATGAGCAGTTCTTC. The variable domain in full, completed from reference TRBV9 and TRBJ2-1, reads DSGVTQTPKHLITATGQRVTLRCSPRSGDLSVYWYQQSLDQGLQFLIQYYNGEERAKGNILERFSAQQFPDLHSELNLSSLELGDSALYFCASSASPGGRSYNEQFFGPGTRLTVL.

CDR3 amino acids: CASSGGQGRTDTQYF. CDR3 sequence (DNA): TGTGCCAGCAGTGGAGGACAGGGAAGAACAGATACGCAGTATTTT. The chain uses TRBV2 and TRBJ2-3, with 8 positions matching TRBD1. Germline CDR1 is SNHLY and CDR2 is FYNNEI. After removal of 4 bases from V and 3 bases from J, the junction contained 6 bases not matched to a gene. This CDR3 spans 15 amino acids.

The table lists this clone with many counts. The chain combines TRBV30 with TRBJ2-7; 12 positions agree with TRBD2. With 8 bases clipped from V and 2 bases from J, the junction kept 7 bases outside the gene matches. The CDR3 has 14 amino acids. Germline V CDR1 and CDR2: GTSNPN, SVGIG (reference sequence). CDR3 bases: TGTGCCCGCTCTAGCGGGAGGGCACCCTACGAGCAGTACTTC. It is translated as CARSSGRAPYEQYF.

The CDR3 DNA sequence: TGTGCCAGCAGCGTAGTAGGGGACCCTCCCGCAGATACGCAGTATTTT. This translates into CASSVVGDPPADTQYF. V is TRBV9 and J is TRBJ2-3; D tentatively fits TRBD1 or TRBD2 (5 bases each). CDR1 is SGDLS, CDR2 YYNGEE, per germline. The ends were cut back, 0 bases at V and 4 bases at J, with 15 bases in the middle. This CDR3 has 16 amino acids.

In DNA form, the CDR3 reads TGCGCCAGCAGACAGGGGGACTCTGGAAACACCATATATTTT. Protein sequence: CASRQGDSGNTIYF. The chain links TRBV5-1 to TRBJ1-3; 8 bases are a match to TRBD1. V shed 5 bases and J 0 bases; nucleotides not matched to a gene: 1. The length of the CDR3 is 14 residues. Germline V CDR1 and CDR2: SGHRS, YFSETQ.

The V call is TRBV15, the J call TRBJ2-5, with TRBD2 identical over 11 bases. Germline V lookup: CDR1 LNHNV, CDR2 YYDKDF (reference sequence). V lost 5 bases and J lost 5; bases outside the gene matches: 10. The CDR3 is 16 residues long. CDR3 DNA: TGTGCCACCAGCCGGGTAGCGGGAGGGGGGACGGAGACCCAGTACTTC. Protein sequence: CATSRVAGGGTETQYF.

The V call is TRBV7-3, the J call TRBJ2-5; weak D call: TRBD2 (5 bases). Germline V CDR1 and CDR2: SGHTA, FQGTGA. The length of the CDR3 is 13 residues. V lost 2 bases, J lost 5 bases, and 9 bases lay in between. The CDR3 loop is CASSLWSGETQYF. The CDR3 DNA reads as TGTGCCAGCAGCTTATGGTCGGGGGAGACCCAGTACTTC.

This clone was picked up one time. The DNA of the CDR3 is TGTGCCAGCAGCTTAGGGGCGGGGATAAACACAGATACGCAGTATTTT. It encodes CASSLGAGINTDTQYF. The chain joins TRBV11-2 to TRBJ2-3, with D maybe TRBD2 (6 bases). This CDR3 spans 16 amino acids. V lost 1 base and J 2 bases, leaving 13 bases between the germline ends. Per germline, CDR1 SGHAT and CDR2 FQNNGV.

CDR3 nucleotides: TGTGCCAGCTCACCAACAAGTTCACCCCTCCACTTT. Translation: CASSPTSSPLHF. The J gene is TRBJ1-6, the V gene TRBV18; D not certain. Germline values: CDR1 KGHSH, CDR2 LQKENI. V lost 2 bases and J lost 9, with 5 bases in between. The CDR3 runs to 12 residues.

The rearrangement joins TRBV30 to TRBJ2-7; D is perhaps TRBD1 (5 bases). The germline V gene has CDR1 GTSNPN and CDR2 SVGIG (reference sequence). V was shortened by 4 bases and J by 6 bases, with 19 bases between the two germline ends. The CDR3 totals 14 residues. The CDR3 nucleotides read TGTGCCTGGAAGGCCCAAGGGGTTTCCGGCGAGCAGTACTTC. Protein product: CAWKAQGVSGEQYF. Drawing the rest from reference TRBV30 and TRBJ2-7, the complete variable domain is SQTIHQWPATLVQPVGSPLSLECTVEGTSNPNLYWYRQAAGRGLQLLFYSVGIGQISSEVPQNLSASRPQDRQFILSSKKLLLSDSGFYLCAWKAQGVSGEQYFGPGTRLTVT.

As for this clone: Relative to the germline gene, one junction end is altered; a read error may explain this. The chain carries TRBV7-7 and TRBJ2-5, with 8 bases fitting TRBD2. CDR1 is SSHAT and CDR2 is FNYEAQ in the germline V gene (reference sequence). This CDR3 is 15 amino acids long. The CDR3, as DNA: TGTGCTAGCAGCCCCCTAGCGGGCCTCCAAGAGACCCAGTACTTC. This sequence encodes CASSPLAGLQETQYF.

The chain links TRBV7-9 to TRBJ2-1, with 8 bases identical to TRBD1. Germline V gene data show CDR1 as SEHNR and CDR2 as FQNEAQ (reference sequence). The CDR3 has 15 residues. V lost 3 bases and J lost 2; bases outside the gene matches: 3. CDR3 loop: CASSFGQGTYNEQFF. CDR3 sequence (DNA): TGTGCCAGCAGCTTCGGACAGGGCACCTACAATGAGCAGTTCTTC.

Regarding this clone: The junction and the germline gene differ at one end; a read error may be behind it. The chain combines TRBV5-1 with TRBJ1-1; D might be TRBD1 (5 bases). The CDR3 runs 13 residues. CDR1 and CDR2 from the germline V gene are SGHRS and YFSETQ. The DNA of the CDR3 is TGCGCCAGCAGCTTGGCAGGGAACCCTGAAGCTTTCTTT. This encodes CASSLAGNPEAFF.

This clone showed up just once. The V call is TRBV5-1, the J call TRBJ1-2; tentative D call: TRBD1 (5 bases). This CDR3 is 13 amino acids long. Germline V CDR1 and CDR2: SGHRS, YFSETQ. V was cut by 0 bases and J by 6 bases, with 9 bases left in between. The CDR3 protein is CASSLGGPDGYTF. In DNA form, the CDR3 reads TGCGCCAGCAGCTTGGGGGGACCTGATGGCTACACCTTC.

This clone appeared a few times. For the CDR3, the DNA is TGTGCCAGCAGCCAACCGGGGAGCTACACCTTC. Translated, it gives CASSQPGSYTF. The chain recombines TRBV5-8 with TRBJ1-2; D unresolved. The germline gives CDR1 SGHTS, CDR2 YDEGEE. V dropped 4 bases and J dropped 9 bases, with 10 bases sitting between them. The CDR3 consists of 11 residues.

V usage is TRBV27 and J usage is TRBJ2-7; 7 positions agree with TRBD1. This CDR3 is built from 15 residues. Germline values: CDR1 MNHEY, CDR2 SMNVEV (reference sequence). J was trimmed by 2 bases and V by 3 bases; bases with no gene match: 7. CDR3 nucleotide sequence: TGTGCCAGCAGTTTGAGAGGACAGGCTACCTACGAGCAGTACTTC. It yields the protein CASSLRGQATYEQYF.

The gene calls are TRBV6-6 and TRBJ2-2; the D is unclear. Germline-derived CDR1 and CDR2 are MNHNY and SVGAGI (reference sequence). This CDR3 comprises 14 residues. V lost 0 bases, J lost 4 bases, and 6 bases lay in between. CDR3 region: CASSYSGSTGELFF. The DNA for the CDR3 is TGTGCCAGCAGTTACTCTGGCTCCACCGGGGAGCTGTTTTTT.

V usage is TRBV19 and J usage is TRBJ1-5; D is possibly TRBD1 (5 bases). V was shortened by 3 bases and J by 2 bases, with 23 bases between the two germline ends. The germline V gene has CDR1 LNHDA and CDR2 SQIVND (reference sequence). This CDR3 is 19 amino acids long. The chain's CDR3 is CASSMRGRPSQGGNQPQHF. The CDR3 nucleotides read TGTGCCAGTAGTATGCGGGGCAGGCCCTCCCAAGGAGGCAATCAGCCCCAGCATTTT.

This sequence joins TRBV13 and TRBJ2-4; either TRBD1 or TRBD2 may fit D (5 bases each). V was cut by 3 bases and J by 7 bases, with 16 bases left in between. CDR1 is PRHDT and CDR2 is FYEKMQ in the germline V gene (reference sequence). This CDR3 is built from 15 residues. DNA of the CDR3: TGTGCCAGCAGCTTGTCTTCAGGGTGGGGGAACATTCAGTACTTC. This encodes CASSLSSGWGNIQYF. Drawing the rest from reference TRBV13 and TRBJ2-4, the complete variable domain is AAGVIQSPRHLIKEKRETATLKCYPIPRHDTVYWYQQGPGQDPQFLISFYEKMQSDKGSIPDRFSAQQFSDYHSELNMSSLELGDSALYFCASSLSSGWGNIQYFGAGTRLSVL.

This rearrangement joins TRBV28 to TRBJ2-2; 9 bases line up with TRBD2. J was trimmed by 6 bases and V by 3 bases; bases with no gene match: 11. Germline assignment: CDR1 MDHEN and CDR2 SYDVKM. CDR3 size: 17 residues. CDR3 sequence: CASSFLAGGASAGELFF. CDR3 nucleotide sequence: TGTGCCAGCAGTTTCTTGGCGGGAGGGGCCTCCGCCGGGGAGCTGTTTTTT.

This clone was counted only a few times. The rearrangement uses TRBV10-3 and TRBJ1-2; perhaps TRBD1 as D (5 bases). The germline CDR1 and CDR2 sequences are ENHRY and SYGVKD. The ends were cut back, 1 base at V and 6 bases at J, with 12 bases in the middle. CDR3 length: 14 amino acids. The CDR3 region has the DNA TGTGCCATCAGTGAGTACAGCCTGGGGGATGGCTACACCTTC. It encodes CAISEYSLGDGYTF.

This chain's CDR3 is CASSEPYEQYF. In DNA, the CDR3 is TGTGCCAGCAGTGAACCATACGAGCAGTACTTC. The chain is built from TRBV6-1 and TRBJ2-7; D unclear. The CDR3 is made up of 11 amino acids. Germline lookup yields CDR1 MNHNS and CDR2 SASEGT. Trimming removed 2 bases at V and 4 bases at J, with 3 bases between.

The rearrangement joins TRBV27 to TRBJ1-4; maybe TRBD1 (5 bases). V was cut by 2 bases and J by 8 bases, with 15 bases left in between. This CDR3 spans 15 amino acids. The V gene's germline CDR1 is MNHEY and CDR2 SMNVEV (reference sequence). The CDR3 DNA is TGTGCCAGCAGTTTACGGAGAGGAGGGACCGAAAAACTGTTTTTT. This codes for CASSLRRGGTEKLFF. Combining the CDR3 with reference TRBV27 and TRBJ1-4 gives the whole variable domain EAQVTQNPRYLITVTGKKLTVTCSQNMNHEYMSWYRQDPGLGLRQIYYSMNVEVTDKGDVPEGYKVSRKEKRNFPLILESPSPNQTSLYFCASSLRRGGTEKLFFGSGTQLSVL.